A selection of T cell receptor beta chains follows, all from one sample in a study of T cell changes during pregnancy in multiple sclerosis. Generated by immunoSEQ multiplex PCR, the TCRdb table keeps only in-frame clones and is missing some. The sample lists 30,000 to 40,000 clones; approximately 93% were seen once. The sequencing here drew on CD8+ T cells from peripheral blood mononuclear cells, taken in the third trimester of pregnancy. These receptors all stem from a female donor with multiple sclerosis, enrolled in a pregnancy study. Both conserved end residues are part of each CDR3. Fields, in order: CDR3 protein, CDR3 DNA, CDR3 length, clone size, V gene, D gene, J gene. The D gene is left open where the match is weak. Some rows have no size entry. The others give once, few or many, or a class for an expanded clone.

CDR3: CASTPQGPPPYGYTF; DNA: TGTGCCAGCACTCCGCAGGGGCCGCCTCCCTATGGCTACACCTTC; length: 15; size: .; V: TRBV28; D: .; J: TRBJ1-2
CDR3: CAIRGLAGPEQYF; DNA: TGTGCCATCAGAGGACTAGCGGGGCCCGAGCAGTACTTC; length: 13; size: once; V: TRBV10-3; D: TRBD2; J: TRBJ2-7
CDR3: CASSLRNPSYEQYF; DNA: TGTGCCAGCAGTCTGAGGAATCCATCCTACGAGCAGTACTTC; length: 14; size: .; V: TRBV27; D: .; J: TRBJ2-7
CDR3: CAWSGGRGEQFF; DNA: TGTGCCTGGAGTGGAGGGCGGGGAGAGCAGTTCTTC; length: 12; size: .; V: TRBV30; D: .; J: TRBJ2-1
CDR3: CASTNEGTGDTGELFF; DNA: TGCGCCAGCACAAACGAGGGGACAGGGGACACCGGGGAGCTGTTTTTT; length: 16; size: once; V: TRBV5-1; D: TRBD1; J: TRBJ2-2
CDR3: CASSYYRGEKLFF; DNA: TGTGCCAGCAGTTACTACAGGGGCGAAAAACTGTTTTTT; length: 13; size: .; V: TRBV6-5; D: TRBD1; J: TRBJ1-4
CDR3: CSVGSSSGRGVTGEQFF; DNA: TGCAGCGTCGGCTCCTCCTCAGGGAGGGGGGTAACGGGTGAGCAGTTCTTC; length: 17; size: .; V: TRBV29-1; D: .; J: TRBJ2-1
CDR3: CASSLLTGIGEKLFF; DNA: TGTGCCAGCAGCCTCTTGACAGGGATCGGCGAAAAACTGTTTTTT; length: 15; size: once; V: TRBV11-1; D: TRBD1; J: TRBJ1-4
CDR3: CASSPGGADAYEQYF; DNA: TGTGCCAGTAGCCCCGGGGGGGCAGATGCCTACGAGCAGTACTTC; length: 15; size: .; V: TRBV19; D: TRBD2; J: TRBJ2-7
CDR3: CASSPGPTESNQPQHF; DNA: TGCGCCAGCAGCCCCGGGCCGACAGAGAGCAATCAGCCCCAGCATTTT; length: 16; size: .; V: TRBV4-1; D: .; J: TRBJ1-5
CDR3: CASTQRGSGNTIYF; DNA: TGTGCCAGCACCCAAAGGGGCTCTGGAAACACCATATATTTT; length: 14; size: few; V: TRBV9; D: .; J: TRBJ1-3
CDR3: CASSARDSNTGELFF; DNA: TGTGCCAGCAGCGCTCGGGACTCAAACACCGGGGAGCTGTTTTTT; length: 15; size: .; V: TRBV9; D: .; J: TRBJ2-2
CDR3: CASSLSQGFSLLGYTF; DNA: TGTGCCAGCAGTTTATCACAGGGCTTCTCCCTATTGGGCTACACCTTC; length: 16; size: .; V: TRBV27; D: .; J: TRBJ1-2
CDR3: CASSGRQGNSYEQYF; DNA: TGTGCCAGCAGCGGACGACAGGGAAACTCCTACGAGCAGTACTTC; length: 15; size: .; V: TRBV9; D: TRBD1; J: TRBJ2-7
CDR3: CASRDVAGGNTEAFF; DNA: TGTGCCAGCCGTGATGTGGCAGGGGGAAACACTGAAGCTTTCTTT; length: 15; size: .; V: TRBV9; D: TRBD1; J: TRBJ1-1
CDR3: CAISESPGAVNTEAFF; DNA: TGTGCCATCAGTGAGTCGCCAGGGGCGGTGAACACTGAAGCTTTCTTT; length: 16; size: .; V: TRBV10-3; D: .; J: TRBJ1-1
CDR3: CASSPRFQETQYF; DNA: TGTGCCAGCAGCCCCCGGTTCCAAGAGACCCAGTACTTC; length: 13; size: .; V: TRBV7-2; D: .; J: TRBJ2-5
CDR3: CASSLGGTGPEAFF; DNA: TGTGCCAGCAGCTTGGGGGGGACAGGCCCTGAAGCTTTCTTT; length: 14; size: .; V: TRBV7-9; D: TRBD1; J: TRBJ1-1
CDR3: CASSLDSGSSYNEQFF; DNA: TGTGCTAGCAGCTTAGACAGCGGAAGCTCCTACAATGAGCAGTTCTTC; length: 16; size: .; V: TRBV7-7; D: .; J: TRBJ2-1
CDR3: CASSLVTSGDRELFF; DNA: TGTGCCAGCAGCTTAGTGACTAGCGGGGACCGGGAGCTGTTTTTT; length: 15; size: .; V: TRBV7-6; D: TRBD2; J: TRBJ2-2
CDR3: CASSQRVGLAVYNEQFF; DNA: TGCGCCAGCAGCCAACGAGTAGGACTAGCGGTATACAATGAGCAGTTCTTC; length: 17; size: .; V: TRBV4-1; D: TRBD2; J: TRBJ2-1
CDR3: CASSTALGQGDFHF; DNA: TGTGCCAGTAGTACGGCCCTCGGGCAGGGGGATTTCCACTTT; length: 14; size: once; V: TRBV19; D: TRBD1; J: TRBJ1-6
CDR3: CASSTQSSGNTIYF; DNA: TGTGCCAGCAGCACACAATCCTCTGGAAACACCATATATTTT; length: 14; size: once; V: TRBV7-9; D: .; J: TRBJ1-3
CDR3: CASSLRAGWETQYF; DNA: TGTGCCAGCAGCCTCCGGGCAGGGTGGGAGACCCAGTACTTC; length: 14; size: .; V: TRBV6-5; D: .; J: TRBJ2-5
CDR3: CASSLGSSGELFF; DNA: TGTGCCAGCAGCTTGGGGAGCTCGGGGGAGCTGTTTTTT; length: 13; size: once; V: TRBV5-6; D: .; J: TRBJ2-2
CDR3: CASSRAKGLAGDGNEQFF; DNA: TGTGCCAGCAGCCGGGCAAAGGGACTAGCGGGGGATGGCAATGAGCAGTTCTTC; length: 18; size: .; V: TRBV5-6; D: TRBD2; J: TRBJ2-1
CDR3: CASSVGTGGGYTF; DNA: TGTGCCAGCAGCGTAGGTACAGGGGGCGGCTACACCTTC; length: 13; size: once; V: TRBV9; D: TRBD1; J: TRBJ1-2
CDR3: CASNDGQREPQHF; DNA: TGTGCCAGCAATGACGGCCAGAGGGAGCCCCAGCATTTT; length: 13; size: .; V: TRBV2; D: .; J: TRBJ1-5
CDR3: CASSPGTTNFRDTDFF; DNA: TGTGCCAGCAGCCCCGGAACGACGAATTTCCGGGACACAGACTTCTTC; length: 16; size: .; V: TRBV16; D: .; J: TRBJ1-2
CDR3: CASSLPGDGGNQPQHF; DNA: TGTGCCAGCAGCTTGCCAGGGGATGGCGGCAATCAGCCCCAGCATTTT; length: 16; size: few; V: TRBV5-6; D: .; J: TRBJ1-5
CDR3: CASSQDWGQGTEAFF; DNA: TGCGCCAGCAGCCAAGATTGGGGACAGGGAACTGAAGCTTTCTTT; length: 15; size: .; V: TRBV4-1; D: TRBD1; J: TRBJ1-1
CDR3: CASSPLSGYQETQYF; DNA: TGTGCCAGCAGCCCATTGTCGGGGTACCAAGAGACCCAGTACTTC; length: 15; size: .; V: TRBV7-2; D: .; J: TRBJ2-5
CDR3: CASSLQGDRTEAFF; DNA: TGTGCCAGCAGCCTCCAGGGGGATCGCACTGAAGCTTTCTTT; length: 14; size: .; V: TRBV7-8; D: TRBD1; J: TRBJ1-1
CDR3: CASSIGETFNEQFF; DNA: TGTGCCAGTAGTATAGGCGAAACCTTCAATGAGCAGTTCTTC; length: 14; size: .; V: TRBV19; D: .; J: TRBJ2-1
CDR3: CASSQVLRNYEQYF; DNA: TGCGCCAGCAGCCAAGTACTTAGAAACTACGAGCAGTACTTC; length: 14; size: .; V: TRBV4-1; D: .; J: TRBJ2-7
CDR3: CASSDVPGVGYGYTF; DNA: TGTGCCAGCAGTGACGTACCGGGTGTCGGCTATGGCTACACCTTC; length: 15; size: .; V: TRBV6-4; D: .; J: TRBJ1-2
CDR3: CASSSARLAGVLGEQYF; DNA: TGTGCCAGCAGTTCCGCAAGACTAGCGGGGGTCCTAGGGGAGCAGTACTTC; length: 17; size: .; V: TRBV27; D: TRBD2; J: TRBJ2-7
CDR3: CASSYADTEAFF; DNA: TGCGCCAGCAGCTACGCGGACACTGAAGCTTTCTTT; length: 12; size: .; V: TRBV5-1; D: .; J: TRBJ1-1
CDR3: CASSLARGEQYF; DNA: TGTGCCAGCAGCTTAGCCAGAGGCGAGCAGTACTTC; length: 12; size: .; V: TRBV13; D: .; J: TRBJ2-7
CDR3: CASSYSRDNEQFF; DNA: TGTGCCAGCAGTTACTCCCGGGACAATGAGCAGTTCTTC; length: 13; size: .; V: TRBV6-5; D: .; J: TRBJ2-1
CDR3: CASSLLEETQYF; DNA: TGTGCCAGCAGCCTGTTAGAAGAGACCCAGTACTTC; length: 12; size: .; V: TRBV5-6; D: .; J: TRBJ2-5
CDR3: CASSIGQNLYGYTF; DNA: TGTGCCAGTAGTATAGGTCAGAACCTCTATGGCTACACCTTC; length: 14; size: .; V: TRBV19; D: .; J: TRBJ1-2
CDR3: CASSLAADIYTGELFF; DNA: TGTGCCAGCAGCTTAGCCGCGGACATCTACACCGGGGAGCTGTTTTTT; length: 16; size: .; V: TRBV7-9; D: .; J: TRBJ2-2
CDR3: CASSPWDTYNEQFF; DNA: TGTGCCAGCAGCCCCTGGGACACCTACAATGAGCAGTTCTTC; length: 14; size: .; V: TRBV9; D: .; J: TRBJ2-1
CDR3: CASSSGQNQPQHF; DNA: TGTGCCAGCAGCTCCGGACAGAATCAGCCCCAGCATTTT; length: 13; size: .; V: TRBV11-1; D: .; J: TRBJ1-5
CDR3: CASSYSESYEQYF; DNA: TGTGCCAGCAGTTATTCCGAGTCCTACGAGCAGTACTTC; length: 13; size: .; V: TRBV6-6; D: .; J: TRBJ2-7
CDR3: CASTIVPATNEKLFF; DNA: TGTGCCAGTACCATAGTCCCCGCAACTAATGAAAAACTGTTTTTT; length: 15; size: .; V: TRBV19; D: .; J: TRBJ1-4
CDR3: CASSPGQNNEQFF; DNA: TGTGCCAGCAGCCCAGGACAGAACAATGAGCAGTTCTTC; length: 13; size: .; V: TRBV11-3; D: .; J: TRBJ2-1
CDR3: CASSLKGLYTDTQYF; DNA: TGTGCCAGCAGCTTAAAGGGACTCTACACAGATACGCAGTATTTT; length: 15; size: .; V: TRBV7-3; D: .; J: TRBJ2-3
CDR3: CASSEEELTGFREKLFF; DNA: TGTGCCAGCAGTGAAGAAGAATTGACGGGGTTTCGAGAAAAACTGTTTTTT; length: 17; size: .; V: TRBV6-1; D: .; J: TRBJ1-4
CDR3: CASSEGAAPEEKLFF; DNA: TGTGCCAGCAGTGAAGGTGCAGCGCCGGAGGAAAAACTGTTTTTT; length: 15; size: .; V: TRBV2; D: .; J: TRBJ1-4
CDR3: CASSLAWRVPRYEQYF; DNA: TGTGCCAGCAGTTTAGCTTGGCGGGTGCCCCGTTACGAGCAGTACTTC; length: 16; size: once; V: TRBV27; D: .; J: TRBJ2-7
CDR3: CASSEALMQGMNTEAFF; DNA: TGTGCCAGCAGTGAAGCGCTTATGCAGGGGATGAACACTGAAGCTTTCTTT; length: 17; size: .; V: TRBV6-1; D: .; J: TRBJ1-1
CDR3: CAASGGLNTGELFF; DNA: TGTGCCGCCTCGGGGGGGTTGAACACCGGGGAGCTGTTTTTT; length: 14; size: .; V: TRBV30; D: TRBD2; J: TRBJ2-2
CDR3: CASSVILMNTEAFF; DNA: TGTGCCTCTTCAGTTATCCTTATGAACACTGAAGCTTTCTTT; length: 14; size: .; V: TRBV19; D: .; J: TRBJ1-1